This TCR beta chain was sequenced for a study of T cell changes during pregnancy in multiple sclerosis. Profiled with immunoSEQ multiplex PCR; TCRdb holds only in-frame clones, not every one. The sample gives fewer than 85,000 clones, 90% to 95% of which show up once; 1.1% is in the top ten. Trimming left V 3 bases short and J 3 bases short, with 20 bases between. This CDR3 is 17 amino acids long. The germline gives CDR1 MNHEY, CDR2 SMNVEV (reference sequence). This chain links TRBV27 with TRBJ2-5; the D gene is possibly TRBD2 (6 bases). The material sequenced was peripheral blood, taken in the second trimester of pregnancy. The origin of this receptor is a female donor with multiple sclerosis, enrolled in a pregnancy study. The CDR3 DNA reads TGTGCCAGCAGTTTTATTTCAGGGAGGTCATCTAAAGAGACCCAGTACTTC. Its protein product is CASSFISGRSSKETQYF.